This TCR beta chain was obtained from a study of human versus mouse CDR3 diversity and MHC coevolution. Data came from immunoSEQ multiplex PCR; TCRdb stores just in-frame clones and leaves some out. The sample shows some 82,000 clones, roughly 93% of them seen only once. Naive CD4 T cells were sorted as CD45RO-negative, CD62L-positive. This TCR was sampled from a person aged 25 to 69 in good health. Sequencing used naive CD4+ T cells from blood. Noted subset: CD45RO-negative CD62L-positive naive CD4 T cells.

This CDR3 is CASSQLAGGPEGETQYF. The CDR3 DNA is TGCGCCAGCAGCCAGCTAGCGGGAGGGCCGGAAGGAGAGACCCAGTACTTC. The V gene is TRBV4-3, the J gene TRBJ2-5, with TRBD2 identical over 12 bases. The V gene end was trimmed by 3 bases and the J gene end by 4 bases; junction bases not matched to a gene: 9. The CDR3 runs 17 residues. Germline loops: CDR1 LGHNA, CDR2 YSLEER.